These 16 T cell receptor beta chains originate from one sample sequenced in a study of T cells in women clearing cervical HPV infection. Clones were sequenced by immunoSEQ multiplex PCR, and TCRdb holds only the in-frame ones, with some missing. The listing contains some 26,000 clones. Sequences were obtained from blood buffy coat. These receptors originate from a woman between 18 and 70 years old with a cervical HPV16 infection that either progressed to CIN3+ or cleared (not recorded which).

Concerning this clone itself: Read sequence stops 3 residues before the CDR3 end, and the germline J gene provides the missing end. This chain links TRBV20-1 with TRBJ2-3; 9 positions agree with TRBD2. V shed 6 bases, J shed 1 base, and the junction held 5 bases outside the gene matches. The CDR3 extends over 14 amino acids. The germline gives CDR1 DFQATT, CDR2 SNEGSKA (reference sequence). The CDR3 spells CSASQRGGTDTQYF. The sequenced CDR3 bases are TGCAGTGCGTCGCAGCGGGGGGGCACAGATACG.

In the case of this clone: The CDR3 end falls 3 residues outside the read, so it is completed with the germline J gene. The chain employs TRBV6-4 and TRBJ2-1; a possible D gene is TRBD2 (7 bases). Germline-derived CDR1 and CDR2 are MRHNA and SNTAGT. This CDR3 is 15 amino acids long. Trimming stripped 3 bases from V and 8 bases from J, with 17 bases between. CDR3 amino acids: CASSELGGPWDEQFF. CDR3 DNA (partial): TGTGCCAGCAGTGAGTTGGGGGGGCCTTGGGATGAG.

Of note for this clone: From the germline J gene comes the end of the CDR3, since the read stops 3 residues before it. The chain combines TRBV6-1 with TRBJ2-3, with D maybe TRBD1 (6 bases). Germline assignment: CDR1 MNHNS and CDR2 SASEGT. CDR3 length equals 14 residues. The covered CDR3 bases are TGTGCCAGCAGTGGACAGGTCAGCAATCAGCCG. Translation: CASSGQVSNQP. The complete CDR3 protein is CASSGQVSNQPQYF.

Note on this clone: Read data end 3 residues before the CDR3 end; the end is taken from the germline J gene. The rearrangement joins TRBV7-9 to TRBJ2-7; TRBD1 agrees at 9 bases. The CDR3 consists of 14 residues. CDR1 is SEHNR, CDR2 FQNEAQ, per germline (reference sequence). Trimming at V came to 1 base and at J to 4 bases, leaving 2 bases not matched to a gene. The chain's CDR3 is CASSLEGQGYEQYF. The covered CDR3 bases are TGTGCCAGCAGCTTAGAGGGACAGGGATACGAG.

Turning to this clone: Read data end 3 residues before the CDR3 end; the end is taken from the germline J gene. The chain is built from TRBV7-9 and TRBJ2-2; possibly TRBD1 for D (5 bases). The germline V gene has CDR1 SEHNR and CDR2 FQNEAQ (reference sequence). This CDR3 has 15 residues. Trimming took off 6 bases at V and 3 bases at J, with 14 bases between the two ends. CDR3 region: CASRKGRVDTGELFF. CDR3 DNA, as far as it was read: TGTGCCAGCAGAAAAGGCAGGGTAGACACCGGGGAG. Full variable domain (missing parts from reference TRBV7-9 and TRBJ2-2): DTGVSQNPRHKITKRGQNVTFRCDPISEHNRLYWYRQTLGQGPEFLTYFQNEAQLEKSRLLSDRFSAERPKGSFSTLEIQRTEQGDSAMYLCASRKGRVDTGELFFGEGSRLTVL.

Remarks on this clone: Sequencing ends 3 residues short of the CDR3 end; the germline J gene provides the rest. The chain combines TRBV7-3 with TRBJ2-7; a weak D match, TRBD1 (6 bases). There are 17 residues in the CDR3. Trimming took off 5 bases at V and 2 bases at J, with 22 bases between the two ends. CDR1 is SGHTA and CDR2 is FQGTGA in the germline V gene. CDR3 bases read: TGTGCCAGCAGCGCCCAGCCCTCCACGGACAGTCCCTACGAG. Translation: CASSAQPSTDSPYE. The whole CDR3 is CASSAQPSTDSPYEQYF.

A word on this clone: Coverage ceases 3 residues before the CDR3 finishes, and the germline J gene fills in the end. The chain carries TRBV6-2 or TRBV6-3 and TRBJ2-1; tentatively, D is TRBD1 (5 bases). The CDR3 contains 15 residues. Germline CDR1 is MNHEY and CDR2 is SVGEGT. V lost 0 bases and J 6 bases, leaving 12 bases between the germline ends. The CDR3 protein is CASSYSIRGLNEQFF. CDR3 DNA, as far as it was read: TGTGCCAGCAGTTACTCGATTAGGGGCCTCAATGAG.

On this clone: The sequence runs out 3 residues before the end of the CDR3; the remainder is reconstructed from the germline J gene. This chain connects TRBV7-2 to TRBJ2-7, with 7 bases matching TRBD2. CDR1 is SGHTA, CDR2 FQGNSA, per germline. Trimming at V came to 5 bases and at J to 4 bases, leaving 2 bases not matched to a gene. The CDR3 totals 12 residues. Incomplete CDR3 DNA: TGTGCCAGCAGCCGGACTAGTTACGAG. It yields the protein CASSRTSYE. The full CDR3 sequence reads CASSRTSYEQYF.

As concerns this clone: The read terminates 3 residues before the CDR3 end, so the remaining end is supplied by the germline J gene. This chain joins TRBV7-6 and TRBJ2-7, with 12 bases lining up with TRBD2. Germline V gives CDR1 SGHVS, CDR2 FNYEAQ. This CDR3 is 16 amino acids long. The J segment lost 6 bases and the V segment lost 5 bases, leaving 11 bases of the junction unmatched. CDR3 sequence reads: CASSPGTSGRYGEQYF. The DNA read from the CDR3 is TGTGCCAGCAGCCCAGGGACTAGCGGGCGATATGGCGAG.

Note on this clone: The missing CDR3 end, 3 residues past where the read stops, is filled in from the germline J gene. The V call is TRBV20-1, the J call TRBJ2-1; 7 bases align to TRBD1. CDR3 length equals 14 residues. V lost 5 bases, J lost 2 bases, and 6 bases stayed unmatched. CDR1 and CDR2 (germline): DFQATT, SNEGSKA (reference sequence). The CDR3 bases that were read are TGCAGTGCTCCAGACAGGGCTCCCTACAATGAG. This encodes CSAPDRAPYNE. From start to end, the CDR3 is CSAPDRAPYNEQFF.

About this clone itself: The read halts 3 residues ahead of the CDR3 end, with the missing end drawn from the germline J gene. The same CDR3 can be traced to other DNA sequences in this sample. The genes are TRBV29-1 and TRBJ1-2, with a tentative D call TRBD1 (5 bases). CDR1 is SQVTM, CDR2 ANQGSEA, per germline. This CDR3 has 12 residues. Incomplete CDR3 DNA: TGCAGCGTTGAGGAACAGGTCTACGGC. It encodes CSVEEQVYG. The full CDR3 protein reads CSVEEQVYGYTF.

In the case of this clone: The sequenced fragment ends 3 residues before the CDR3 boundary, so the rest is inferred from the germline J gene. This sequence joins TRBV20-1 and TRBJ2-7, with D possibly being TRBD1 (5 bases). The CDR3 runs to 12 residues. V dropped 4 bases and J dropped 0 bases, with 7 bases sitting between them. The germline V gene has CDR1 DFQATT and CDR2 SNEGSKA (reference sequence). The DNA read from the CDR3 is TGCAGTGCTATGACAGACTCCTACGAG. This codes for CSAMTDSYE. The complete CDR3 protein is CSAMTDSYEQYF.

Points on this clone: The DNA ends 3 residues before the CDR3 does, and the rest of the CDR3 is filled in from the germline J gene. Other DNA sequences in the same sample also yield this CDR3. This chain connects TRBV20-1 to TRBJ2-5; no clear D gene. This CDR3 has 13 amino acids. V lost 6 bases and J 5 bases, leaving 16 bases between the germline ends. Per the germline V gene, CDR1 is DFQATT and CDR2 is SNEGSKA (reference sequence). The CDR3 sequence: CSAPGGPVETQYF. The sequenced part of the CDR3 DNA is TGCAGTGCCCCCGGTGGGCCGGTGGAGACC.

On this clone: The observed sequence ends 3 residues before the CDR3 terminus, with the missing tail filled in from the germline J gene. Distinct nucleotide sequences in the sample also encode this CDR3. The rearrangement joins TRBV20-1 to TRBJ2-3, with D unclear. CDR1 is DFQATT, CDR2 SNEGSKA, per germline (reference sequence). This CDR3 comprises 14 residues. V was shortened by 3 bases and J by 6 bases, with 16 bases between the two germline ends. The CDR3 sequence is CSASPGPSRDTQYF. Partial CDR3 DNA: TGCAGTGCTAGCCCCGGTCCCTCACGGGATACG.

Of note for this clone: The sequence runs out 3 residues before the end of the CDR3; the remainder is reconstructed from the germline J gene. The chain combines TRBV9 with TRBJ2-3, with 10 bases lining up with TRBD2. CDR1 and CDR2 from the germline V gene are SGDLS and YYNGEE. CDR3 length: 15 residues. V lost 4 bases to trimming and J lost 0 bases; unmatched junction nucleotides: 2. CDR3 DNA (partial): TGTGCCAGCAGCACTAGCGGGACAAGCACAGATACG. Protein product: CASSTSGTSTDT. The complete CDR3 reads CASSTSGTSTDTQYF.

On this clone itself: The read halts 3 residues ahead of the CDR3 end, with the missing end drawn from the germline J gene. The chain is built from TRBV5-1 and TRBJ2-1; D remains ambiguous. The germline CDR1 and CDR2 sequences are SGHRS and YFSETQ. This CDR3 spans 13 amino acids. Trimming took off 0 bases at V and 5 bases at J, with 6 bases between the two ends. Here the CDR3 reads CASSLATDNEQFF. CDR3 DNA, as far as it was read: TGCGCCAGCAGCTTGGCTACGGACAATGAG.